A single sample is the source of the 7 T cell receptor beta chains below, sequenced in a study of T cell repertoires in cytomegalovirus infection. TCRdb re-called the reads through MiXCR, storing one row per CDR3 protein. This table holds about 770,000 distinct CDR3 sequences, just under 30% found once. These receptors have no identified antigens. This material consisted of cultured CD8+ T cells from PBMCs, taken from culture after CMV antigen stimulation. The source is a human donor in good health (CMV status not recorded). Some clones in this sample may be carry-over from other donors' samples.

This clonotype was recorded many times. V usage is TRBV7-8 and J usage is TRBJ1-6; TRBD1 might be the D (5 bases). The ends were cut back, 1 base at V and 8 bases at J, with 18 bases in the middle. This CDR3 region has 17 residues. Germline CDR1 and CDR2: SGHVS and FQNEAQ. In DNA, the CDR3 is TGTGCCAGCAGCTTAGAGCTAGTCGGGGGTCCTGATTCACCCCTCCACTTT. Encoded protein: CASSLELVGGPDSPLHF.

The rearrangement uses TRBV7-2 and TRBJ2-5; TRBD2 aligns across 11 bases. CDR1 is SGHTA, CDR2 FQGNSA, per germline. V dropped 4 bases and J dropped 5; count of bases not matched to a gene: 9. There are 16 residues in the CDR3. CDR3 coding DNA: TGTGCCAGCAGCTCCACCGGGACTAGCGGTCGGGAGACCCAGTACTTC. Protein sequence: CASSSTGTSGRETQYF.

There are many counts of this clonotype. CDR3 bases: TGTGCCAGCAGCAGCCGGGCCTACTCCTACGAGCAGTACGTC. Translation: CASSSRAYSYEQYV. The chain couples TRBV7-8 to TRBJ2-7; D unclear. This CDR3 contains 14 residues. V shed 5 bases and J shed 0 bases, with 11 bases lying between them. CDR1 and CDR2 (germline): SGHVS, FQNEAQ.

The rearrangement uses TRBV13 and TRBJ2-1; D perhaps matches TRBD2 (7 bases). The CDR3 loop spans 14 amino acids. Germline loops: CDR1 PRHDT, CDR2 FYEKMQ (reference sequence). Trimming took 3 bases from V and 7 from J, leaving 13 bases between them. The CDR3 region has the DNA TGTGCCAGCAGCTTTGGGGGGGCCAAGAATGAGCAGTTCTTC. Protein product: CASSFGGAKNEQFF.

This clonotype came up a few times. This chain connects TRBV27 to TRBJ2-3; D gene uncertain. The CDR3 has 16 amino acids. V lost 0 bases and J lost 0, with 10 bases in between. Germline V CDR1 and CDR2: MNHEY, SMNVEV (reference sequence). CDR3 region: CASSLSQTGSTDTQYF. DNA for the CDR3: TGTGCCAGCAGTTTATCTCAGACGGGTAGCACAGATACGCAGTATTTT.

The V and J genes are TRBV12-3 or TRBV12-4 and TRBJ1-1; 8 bases agree with TRBD1. CDR3 length: 11 residues. V shed 6 bases and J 10 bases; nucleotides not matched to a gene: 4. Here the CDR3 reads CASRTGEGAFF. The CDR3 bases are TGTGCCAGCAGGACAGGGGAAGGAGCTTTCTTT.

There are a few counts of this clonotype. This rearrangement joins TRBV4-1 to TRBJ1-1; D remains unclear. V was trimmed by 2 bases and J by 7 bases, leaving 14 bases between them. CDR1 and CDR2 (germline): MGHRA, YSYEKL. This CDR3 spans 14 amino acids. CDR3 sequence: CASSQSPQDLEAFF. CDR3 sequence (DNA): TGCGCCAGCAGCCAATCCCCGCAAGATCTTGAAGCTTTCTTT.